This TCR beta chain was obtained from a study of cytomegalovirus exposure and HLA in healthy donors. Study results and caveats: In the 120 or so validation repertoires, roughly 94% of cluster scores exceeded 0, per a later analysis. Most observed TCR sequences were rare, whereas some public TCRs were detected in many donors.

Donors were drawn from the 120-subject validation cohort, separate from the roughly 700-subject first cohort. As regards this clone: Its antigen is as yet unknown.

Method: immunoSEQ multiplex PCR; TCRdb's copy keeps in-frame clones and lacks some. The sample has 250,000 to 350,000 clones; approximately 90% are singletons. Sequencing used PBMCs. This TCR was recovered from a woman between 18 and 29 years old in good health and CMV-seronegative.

The CDR3 is CASSQGSGQIYEQYF. In DNA form, the CDR3 reads TGTGCCAGCAGCCAAGGGAGCGGACAGATCTACGAGCAGTACTTC. The chain recombines TRBV4-2 with TRBJ2-7, with D perhaps TRBD1 (6 bases). The V end lost 1 base, the J end lost 3 bases, and 13 bases lay between the germline ends. This CDR3 has 15 amino acids. CDR1 and CDR2 (germline): LGHNA, YNFKEQ.